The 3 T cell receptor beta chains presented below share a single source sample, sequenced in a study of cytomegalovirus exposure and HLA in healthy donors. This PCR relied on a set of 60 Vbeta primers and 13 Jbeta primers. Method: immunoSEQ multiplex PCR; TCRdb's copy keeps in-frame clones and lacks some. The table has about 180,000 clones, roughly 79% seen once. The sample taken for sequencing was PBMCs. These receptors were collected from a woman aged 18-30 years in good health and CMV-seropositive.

The CDR3 here is CASSQGAWETQYF. The CDR3 region has the DNA TGTGCCAGCAGCCAGGGGGCCTGGGAGACCCAGTACTTC. This rearrangement joins TRBV14 to TRBJ2-5; D possibly corresponds to TRBD1 (6 bases). The CDR3 sequence is 13 residues long. CDR1 is SGHDN, CDR2 FVKESK, per germline. Trimming removed 3 bases at V and 5 bases at J, with 10 bases between.

Here the CDR3 DNA reads TGTGCCAGCAGCGATCGGAAGCGGGGGGGCCTCAGGGGCACAGATACGCAGTATTTT. Its translation: CASSDRKRGGLRGTDTQYF. The gene calls are TRBV11-2 and TRBJ2-3, with 10 bases identical to TRBD2. Germline lookup yields CDR1 SGHAT and CDR2 FQNNGV. Trimming cost V 5 bases and J 1 base; bases outside gene matches: 15. This CDR3 has 19 residues.

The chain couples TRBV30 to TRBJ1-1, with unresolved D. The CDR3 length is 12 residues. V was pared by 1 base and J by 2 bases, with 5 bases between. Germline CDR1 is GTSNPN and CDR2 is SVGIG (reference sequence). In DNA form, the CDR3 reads TGTGCCTGGAGTGACCTAAACACTGAAGCTTTCTTT. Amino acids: CAWSDLNTEAFF. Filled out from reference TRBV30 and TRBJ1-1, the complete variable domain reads SQTIHQWPATLVQPVGSPLSLECTVEGTSNPNLYWYRQAAGRGLQLLFYSVGIGQISSEVPQNLSASRPQDRQFILSSKKLLLSDSGFYLCAWSDLNTEAFFGQGTRLTVV.